This record concerns one TCR beta chain sequence. This sample is drawn from a study of blood T cell repertoires in COVID-19. This table comes from immunoSEQ multiplex PCR, and its TCRdb copy is limited to in-frame clones, with some not included. The sample includes 200,000 to 300,000 clones, roughly 84% of them seen just once. Losses at the gene ends were 2 bases for V and 7 bases for J; bases not matched to a gene: 10. Germline CDR1 is SNHLY and CDR2 is FYNNEI. This CDR3 has 15 amino acids. The sample was peripheral blood. This receptor was identified in a man between 60 and 70 years old with acute or convalescent COVID-19. This chain uses TRBV2 with TRBJ1-2; 7 nucleotides match TRBD1. DNA of the CDR3: TGTGCCAGCAGTGAAACGGGACAGCCTCTGTCTGGCTACACCTTC. Amino acids: CASSETGQPLSGYTF.